The T cell receptor beta chain under discussion was sequenced for a study of cytomegalovirus exposure and HLA in healthy donors. Study-level points and caveats: The study designated 150 or so TCR beta chains cytomegalovirus-associated.

The PCR contained 60 Vbeta and 13 Jbeta primers. Sequencing was performed with immunoSEQ multiplex PCR; in TCRdb, only in-frame clones are kept and a portion is missing. The data contain some 120,000 clones, 15% of them singletons. This clone has a handful of counts. The target antigen is unknown. This CDR3 contains 14 residues. V shed 1 base and J shed 5 bases, with 10 bases lying between them. Germline V gives CDR1 MGHRA, CDR2 YSYEKL. The chain couples TRBV4-1 to TRBJ2-3; perhaps TRBD1 as D (6 bases). The sequenced material came from PBMCs. This TCR derives from a woman under 30 in good health and CMV-seronegative. DNA for the CDR3: TGCGCCAGCAGCCAAGCCATCAGGGGAGATACGCAGTATTTT. It yields the protein CASSQAIRGDTQYF.